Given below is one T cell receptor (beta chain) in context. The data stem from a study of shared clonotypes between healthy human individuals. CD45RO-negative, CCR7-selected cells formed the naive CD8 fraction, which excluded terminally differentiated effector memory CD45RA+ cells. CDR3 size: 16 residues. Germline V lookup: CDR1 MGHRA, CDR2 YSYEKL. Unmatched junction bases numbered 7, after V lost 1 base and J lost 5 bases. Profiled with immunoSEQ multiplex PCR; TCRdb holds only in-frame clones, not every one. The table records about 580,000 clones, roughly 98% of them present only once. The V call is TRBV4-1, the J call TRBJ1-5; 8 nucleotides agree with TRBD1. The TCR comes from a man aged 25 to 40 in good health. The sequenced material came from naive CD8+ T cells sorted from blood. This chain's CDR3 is CASSQVSGGQYQPQHF. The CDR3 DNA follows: TGCGCCAGCAGCCAAGTCTCAGGGGGCCAATATCAGCCCCAGCATTTT.